A single T cell receptor (beta chain) is shown here with its context. This record comes from a study of Graves' ophthalmopathy and Graves' hyperthyroidism. Study context: Specimen type is peripheral blood, obtained at initial diagnosis before any treatment.

Amplification of the TCR beta CDR3 regions used RNA transcripts (as template). First-round RT-PCR employed HTBI primers, with a second-round multiplex PCR after it. TCRdb fed the multiplex PCR reads into MiXCR, producing one record per CDR3 protein. Here the sample spans almost 750,000 distinct CDR3 sequences, about 44% being singletons. Germline values: CDR1 DFQATT, CDR2 SNEGSKA (reference sequence). The CDR3 totals 14 residues. V lost 5 bases, J lost 6 bases, and 12 bases stayed unmatched. The sample taken for sequencing was peripheral blood. V is TRBV20-1 and J is TRBJ2-7; 8 nucleotides agree with TRBD1. This clonotype was obtained from an adult man with Graves' ophthalmopathy. The CDR3 protein is CSARRQGSPREQYF. The CDR3 DNA reads as TGCAGTGCTCGAAGACAGGGGTCTCCTCGCGAGCAGTACTTC.